This TCR beta chain was profiled in a study of T-cell reconstitution after alpha-beta-depleted transplantation in children. The CDR3 runs to 14 residues. With 3 bases clipped from V and 7 bases from J, the junction kept 4 bases outside the gene matches. The V gene's germline CDR1 is SGHAT and CDR2 FQNNGV. For TCRbeta, the library was prepared with unique molecular identifiers. TCRdb re-called the PCR reads with MiXCR, one entry per CDR3 protein. The table shows some 500,000 distinct CDR3 sequences, with about 30% occurring only once. The sequenced sample was PBMCs from the stem cell graft donor, obtained from the stem cell graft. V is TRBV11-2 and J is TRBJ2-1; 9 positions agree with TRBD2. The source of this sequence is a human donor who donated a stem cell graft to a child with aplastic anemia. The CDR3 sequence: CASSLNSGRNEQFF. The CDR3, as DNA: TGTGCCAGCAGCTTGAATAGCGGGAGAAATGAGCAGTTCTTC.